Detailed here is one TCR beta chain. This sample also contains other DNA sequences that code for the same CDR3. Deletions cut 3 bases from V and 3 bases from J, with 9 bases between. The germline V gene has CDR1 MNHNS and CDR2 SASEGT. This CDR3 is built from 13 residues. This sample is part of a study of blood T cell repertoires in COVID-19. Study in general: COVID-19 samples, acute and convalescent, were from the United States, Italy and Spain.

Method: immunoSEQ multiplex PCR; TCRdb's copy keeps in-frame clones and lacks some. Here the sample spans about 470,000 clones, roughly 87% being singletons. This sequence originates from a woman aged 18-35 years who had recovered from COVID-19. The sample was PBMCs or T cells enriched from blood (not recorded which). This chain connects TRBV6-1 to TRBJ2-7; weak D call: TRBD2 (5 bases). DNA of the CDR3: TGTGCCAGCAGTGAGGGTGGACTCTACGAGCAGTACTTC. Encoded protein: CASSEGGLYEQYF.